The entry below describes one T cell receptor (beta chain). These data come from a study of blood T cell repertoires in COVID-19. Across the whole study: Samples came from the United States, Italy and Spain, spanning acute and convalescent COVID-19.

Libraries were prepared by immunoSEQ multiplex PCR; TCRdb keeps only in-frame clonotypes and omits some of them. The table shows 200,000 to 300,000 clones, with 88% occurring only once. The CDR3 runs to 15 residues. CDR1 and CDR2 from the germline V gene are SNHLY and FYNNEI. The ends were cut back, 4 bases at V and 3 bases at J, with 16 bases in the middle. This receptor was taken from a woman aged 40 to 49 with acute COVID-19. V usage is TRBV2 and J usage is TRBJ2-7; possibly TRBD2 for D (5 bases). The sequenced sample consisted of PBMCs or T cells enriched from blood (not recorded which). CDR3 loop: CASSVRRDRGYEQYF. CDR3 coding DNA: TGTGCCAGCAGTGTCAGACGGGATCGGGGCTACGAGCAGTACTTC. The variable domain in full, completed from reference TRBV2 and TRBJ2-7, reads EPEVTQTPSHQVTQMGQEVILRCVPISNHLYFYWYRQILGQKVEFLVSFYNNEISEKSEIFDDQFSVERPDGSNFTLKIRSTKLEDSAMYFCASSVRRDRGYEQYFGPGTRLTVT.